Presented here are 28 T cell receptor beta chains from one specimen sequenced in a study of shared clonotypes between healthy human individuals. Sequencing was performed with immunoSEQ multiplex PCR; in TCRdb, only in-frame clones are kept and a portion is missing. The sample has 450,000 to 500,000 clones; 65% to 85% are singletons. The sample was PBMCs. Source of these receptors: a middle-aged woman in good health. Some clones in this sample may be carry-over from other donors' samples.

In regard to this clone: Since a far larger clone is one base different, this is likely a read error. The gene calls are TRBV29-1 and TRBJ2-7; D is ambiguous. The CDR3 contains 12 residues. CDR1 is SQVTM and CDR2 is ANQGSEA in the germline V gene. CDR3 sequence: CSVEVSTYGQYF. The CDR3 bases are TGCAGCGTTGAGGTCAGTACCTACGGGCAGTACTTC.

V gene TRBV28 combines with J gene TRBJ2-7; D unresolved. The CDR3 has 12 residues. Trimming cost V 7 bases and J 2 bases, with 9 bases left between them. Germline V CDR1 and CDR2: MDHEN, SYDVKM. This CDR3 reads CASIRVPYEQYF. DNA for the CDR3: TGTGCCAGCATTAGAGTACCCTACGAGCAGTACTTC.

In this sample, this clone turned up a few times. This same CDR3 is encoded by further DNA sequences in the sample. This chain's CDR3 is CASSLTGEGTDTQYF. The CDR3 nucleotides read TGTGCCAGCAGCCTGACAGGGGAAGGCACAGATACGCAGTATTTT. This sequence joins TRBV28 and TRBJ2-3, with 8 positions matching TRBD1. The germline gives CDR1 MDHEN, CDR2 SYDVKM. The CDR3 loop spans 15 amino acids. Trimming took 6 bases from V and 1 from J; bases not matched to a gene: 6.

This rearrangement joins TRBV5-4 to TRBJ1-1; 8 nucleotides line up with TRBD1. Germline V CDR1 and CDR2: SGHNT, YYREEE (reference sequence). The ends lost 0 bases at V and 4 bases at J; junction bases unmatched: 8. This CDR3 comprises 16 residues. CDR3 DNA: TGTGCCAGCAGCTTGGGGACAGGGCTTTCTAGCACTGAAGCTTTCTTT. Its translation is CASSLGTGLSSTEAFF.

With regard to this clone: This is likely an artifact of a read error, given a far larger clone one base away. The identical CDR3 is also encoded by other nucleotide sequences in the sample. CDR3 nucleotide sequence: TGTGCCATCAGTGAGTGGGGGACAGGGAACGGCTACACCTTC. This gives the protein CAISEWGTGNGYTF. V gene TRBV10-3 combines with J gene TRBJ1-2; 9 bases are a match to TRBD1. This CDR3 is 14 amino acids long. The V gene's germline CDR1 is ENHRY and CDR2 SYGVKD. V lost 1 base, J lost 8 bases, and 5 bases stayed unmatched.

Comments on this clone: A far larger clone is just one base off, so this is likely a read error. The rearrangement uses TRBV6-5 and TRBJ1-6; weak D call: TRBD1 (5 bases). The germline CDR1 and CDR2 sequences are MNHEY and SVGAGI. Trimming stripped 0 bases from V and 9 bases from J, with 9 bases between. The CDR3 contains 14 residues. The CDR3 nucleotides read TGTGCCAGCAGTTACTCGGGGGACTCTTCACCCCTCCACTTT. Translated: CASSYSGDSSPLHF.

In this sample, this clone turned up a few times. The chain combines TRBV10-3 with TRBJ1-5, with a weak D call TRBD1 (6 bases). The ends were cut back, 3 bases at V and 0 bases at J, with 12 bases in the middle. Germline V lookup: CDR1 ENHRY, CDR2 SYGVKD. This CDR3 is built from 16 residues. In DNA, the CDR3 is TGTGCCATCAGTGACTCCACAGGGAATAGCAATCAGCCCCAGCATTTT. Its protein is CAISDSTGNSNQPQHF.

CDR3 DNA sequence: TGTGCCAGCAGTGCTAAATACAGGGATAGAGGCAATCAGCCCCAGCATTTT. Protein product: CASSAKYRDRGNQPQHF. V gene TRBV28 combines with J gene TRBJ1-5; possibly TRBD1 for D (6 bases). The CDR3 totals 17 residues. Germline CDR1 reads MDHEN; CDR2 reads SYDVKM. Trimming pared 5 bases from V and 2 bases from J, leaving 19 bases between.

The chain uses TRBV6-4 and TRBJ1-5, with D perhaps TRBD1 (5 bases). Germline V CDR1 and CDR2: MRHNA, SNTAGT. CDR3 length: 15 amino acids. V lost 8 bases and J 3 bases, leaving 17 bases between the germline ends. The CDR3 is CASRLAGPANQPQHF. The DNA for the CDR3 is TGTGCCAGCCGACTAGCGGGACCTGCCAATCAGCCCCAGCATTTT.

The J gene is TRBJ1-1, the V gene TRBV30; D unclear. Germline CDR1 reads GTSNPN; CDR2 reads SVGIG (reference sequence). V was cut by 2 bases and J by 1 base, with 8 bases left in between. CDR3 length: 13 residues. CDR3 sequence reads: CAWSPRRNTEAFF. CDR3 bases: TGTGCCTGGAGTCCACGTAGGAACACTGAAGCTTTCTTT.

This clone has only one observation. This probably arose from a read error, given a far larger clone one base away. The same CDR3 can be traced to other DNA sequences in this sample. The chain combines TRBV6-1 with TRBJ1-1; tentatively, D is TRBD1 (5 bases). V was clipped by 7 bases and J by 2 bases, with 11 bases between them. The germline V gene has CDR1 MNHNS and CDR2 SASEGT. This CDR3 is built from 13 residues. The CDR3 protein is CASKGAANTEAFF. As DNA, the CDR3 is TGTGCCAGCAAAGGGGCGGCTAACACTGAAGCTTTCTTT.

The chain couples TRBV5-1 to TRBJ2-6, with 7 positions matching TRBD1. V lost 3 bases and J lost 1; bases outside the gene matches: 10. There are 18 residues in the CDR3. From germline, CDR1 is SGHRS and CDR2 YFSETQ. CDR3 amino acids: CASSYGTELWSGANVLTF. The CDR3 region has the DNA TGCGCCAGCAGCTACGGGACAGAGCTTTGGTCTGGGGCCAACGTCCTGACTTTC.

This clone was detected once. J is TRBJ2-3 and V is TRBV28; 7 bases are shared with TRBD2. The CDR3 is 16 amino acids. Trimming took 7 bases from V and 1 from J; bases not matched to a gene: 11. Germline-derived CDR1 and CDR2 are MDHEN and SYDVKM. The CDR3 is CASTLGGGSGTDTQYF. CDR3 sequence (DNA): TGTGCCAGCACCCTGGGCGGCGGGAGTGGCACAGATACGCAGTATTTT. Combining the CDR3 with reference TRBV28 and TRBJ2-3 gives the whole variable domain DVKVTQSSRYLVKRTGEKVFLECVQDMDHENMFWYRQDPGLGLRLIYFSYDVKMKEKGDIPEGYSVSREKKERFSLILESASTNQTSMYLCASTLGGGSGTDTQYFGPGTRLTVL.

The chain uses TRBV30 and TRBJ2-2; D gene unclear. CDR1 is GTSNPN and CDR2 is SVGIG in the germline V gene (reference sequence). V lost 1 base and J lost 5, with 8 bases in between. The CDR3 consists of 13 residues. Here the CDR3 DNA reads TGTGCCTGGAGTGAGGAGAGGACCGGGGAGCTGTTTTTT. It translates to CAWSEERTGELFF.

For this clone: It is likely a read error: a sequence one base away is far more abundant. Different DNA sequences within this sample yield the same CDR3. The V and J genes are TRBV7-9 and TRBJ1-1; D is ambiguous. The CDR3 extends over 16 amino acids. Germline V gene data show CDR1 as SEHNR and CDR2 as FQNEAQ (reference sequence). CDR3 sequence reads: CASSLVALGNHTEAFF. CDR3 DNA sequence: TGTGCCAGCAGCTTAGTCGCTCTGGGGAATCACACAGAAGCTTTCTTT.

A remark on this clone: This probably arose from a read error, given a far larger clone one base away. CDR3 residues: CASSPQHQGQPQHF. CDR3 sequence (DNA): TGTGCCAGCTCACCCCAACACCAGGGTCAGCCCCAGCATTTT. The chain links TRBV18 to TRBJ1-5; maybe TRBD1 (5 bases). CDR1 KGHSH and CDR2 LQKENI come from the germline V gene. CDR3 length: 14 residues. Trimming shortened V by 3 bases and J by 6 bases, and 12 bases separated the two germline ends.

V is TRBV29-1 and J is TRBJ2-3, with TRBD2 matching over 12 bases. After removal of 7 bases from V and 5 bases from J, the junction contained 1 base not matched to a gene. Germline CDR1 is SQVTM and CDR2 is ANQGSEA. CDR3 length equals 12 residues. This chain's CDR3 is CSAGLAGDTQYF. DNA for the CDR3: TGCAGCGCGGGACTAGCGGGAGATACGCAGTATTTT.

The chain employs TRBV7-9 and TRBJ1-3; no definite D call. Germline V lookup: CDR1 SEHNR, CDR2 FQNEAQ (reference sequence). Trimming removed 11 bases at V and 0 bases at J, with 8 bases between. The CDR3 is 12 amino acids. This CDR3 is CAFPHSGNTIYF. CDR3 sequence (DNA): TGTGCCTTCCCTCACTCTGGAAACACCATATATTTT.

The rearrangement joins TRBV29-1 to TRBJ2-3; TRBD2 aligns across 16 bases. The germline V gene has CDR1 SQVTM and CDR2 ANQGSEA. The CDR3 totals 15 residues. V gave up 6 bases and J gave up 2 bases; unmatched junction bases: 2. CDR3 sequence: CSVGTSGRATDTQYF. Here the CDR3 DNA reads TGCAGCGTCGGGACTAGCGGGAGGGCCACAGATACGCAGTATTTT.

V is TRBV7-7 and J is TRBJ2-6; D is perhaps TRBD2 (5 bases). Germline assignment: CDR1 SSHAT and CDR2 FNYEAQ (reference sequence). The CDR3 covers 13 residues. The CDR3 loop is CASADSGANVLTF. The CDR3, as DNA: TGTGCTAGCGCCGACTCTGGGGCCAACGTCCTGACTTTC.

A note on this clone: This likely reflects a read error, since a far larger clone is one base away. CDR3 DNA: TGTGCATCCGGGAGGGGGCCCACTGAAGCTTTCTTT. Translating it yields CASGRGPTEAFF. J is TRBJ1-1 and V is TRBV2; TRBD1 agrees at 7 bases. The CDR3 loop spans 12 amino acids. Germline CDR1 reads SNHLY; CDR2 reads FYNNEI.

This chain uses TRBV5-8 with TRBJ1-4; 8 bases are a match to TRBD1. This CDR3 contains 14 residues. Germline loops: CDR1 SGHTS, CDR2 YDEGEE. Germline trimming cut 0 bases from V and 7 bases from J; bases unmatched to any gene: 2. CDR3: CASSLDRGAEKLFF. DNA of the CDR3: TGTGCCAGCAGCTTGGACAGGGGGGCTGAAAAACTGTTTTTT. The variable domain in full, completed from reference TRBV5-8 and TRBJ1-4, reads EAGVTQSPTHLIKTRGQQATLRCSPISGHTSVYWYQQALGLGLQFLLWYDEGEERNRGNFPPRFSGRQFPNYSSELNVNALELEDSALYLCASSLDRGAEKLFFGSGTQLSVL.

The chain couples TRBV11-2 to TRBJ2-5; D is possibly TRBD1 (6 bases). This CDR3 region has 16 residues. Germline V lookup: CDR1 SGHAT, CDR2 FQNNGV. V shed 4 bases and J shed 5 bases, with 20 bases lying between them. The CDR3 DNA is TGTGCCAGCAGCTCCCACTCCCGGGTGAGGGGGGAGACCCAGTACTTC. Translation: CASSSHSRVRGETQYF.

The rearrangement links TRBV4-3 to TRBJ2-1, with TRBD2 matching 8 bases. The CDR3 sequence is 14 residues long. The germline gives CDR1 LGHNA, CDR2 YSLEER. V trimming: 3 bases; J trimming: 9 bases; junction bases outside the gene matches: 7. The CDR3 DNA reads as TGCGCCAGCAGCCATAGCGGGAAGGTGGTTGAGCAGTTCTTC. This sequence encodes CASSHSGKVVEQFF.

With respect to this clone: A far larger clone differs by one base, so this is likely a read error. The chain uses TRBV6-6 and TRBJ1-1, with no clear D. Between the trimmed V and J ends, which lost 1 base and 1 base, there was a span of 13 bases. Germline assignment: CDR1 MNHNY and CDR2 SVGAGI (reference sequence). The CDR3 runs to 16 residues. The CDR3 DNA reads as TGTGCCAGCAGTTACTATCGGGCAGAAAAGAACACTGAAGCTTTCTTT. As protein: CASSYYRAEKNTEAFF.

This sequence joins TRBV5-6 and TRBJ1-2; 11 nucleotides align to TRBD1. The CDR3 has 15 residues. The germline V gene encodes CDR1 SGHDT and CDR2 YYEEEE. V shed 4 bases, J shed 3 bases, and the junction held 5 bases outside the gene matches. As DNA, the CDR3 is TGTGCCAGCAGCCCCGGGACAGGGGGAGACTATGGCTACACCTTC. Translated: CASSPGTGGDYGYTF.

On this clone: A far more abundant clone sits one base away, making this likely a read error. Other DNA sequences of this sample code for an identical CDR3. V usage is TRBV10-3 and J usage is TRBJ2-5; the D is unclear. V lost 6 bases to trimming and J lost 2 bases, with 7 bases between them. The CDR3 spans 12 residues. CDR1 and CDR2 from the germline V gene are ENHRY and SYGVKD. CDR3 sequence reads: CAISGQQETQYF. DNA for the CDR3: TGTGCCATCAGCGGGCAGCAAGAGACCCAGTACTTC.

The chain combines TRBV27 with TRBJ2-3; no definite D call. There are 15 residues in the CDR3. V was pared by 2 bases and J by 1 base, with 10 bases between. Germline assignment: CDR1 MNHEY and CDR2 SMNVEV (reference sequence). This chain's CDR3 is CASSLDLRGTDTQYF. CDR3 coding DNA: TGTGCCAGCAGTTTAGACCTTCGGGGCACAGATACGCAGTATTTT.